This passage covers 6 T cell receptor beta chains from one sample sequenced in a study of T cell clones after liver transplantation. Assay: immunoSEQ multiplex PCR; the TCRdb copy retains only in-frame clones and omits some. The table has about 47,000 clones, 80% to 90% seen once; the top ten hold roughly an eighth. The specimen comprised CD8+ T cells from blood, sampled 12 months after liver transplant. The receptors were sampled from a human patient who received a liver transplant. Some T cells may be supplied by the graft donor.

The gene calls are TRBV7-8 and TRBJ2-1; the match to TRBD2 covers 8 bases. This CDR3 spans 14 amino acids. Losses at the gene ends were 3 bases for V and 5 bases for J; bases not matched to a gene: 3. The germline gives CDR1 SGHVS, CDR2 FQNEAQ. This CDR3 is CASSFSGAHNEQFF. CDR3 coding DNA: TGTGCCAGCAGCTTTAGCGGGGCTCACAATGAGCAGTTCTTC.

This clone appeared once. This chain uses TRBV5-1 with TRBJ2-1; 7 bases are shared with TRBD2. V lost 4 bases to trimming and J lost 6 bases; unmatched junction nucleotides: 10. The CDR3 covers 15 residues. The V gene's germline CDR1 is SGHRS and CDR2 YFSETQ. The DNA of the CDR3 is TGCGCCAGCAGCCCGGTGGGGGGGACGAGCAATGAGCAGTTCTTC. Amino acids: CASSPVGGTSNEQFF.

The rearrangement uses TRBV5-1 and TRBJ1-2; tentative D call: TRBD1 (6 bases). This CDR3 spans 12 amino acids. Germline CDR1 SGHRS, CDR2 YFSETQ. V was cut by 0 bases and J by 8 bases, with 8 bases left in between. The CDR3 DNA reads TGCGCCAGCAGCTTGGAGGGGGGCGGCTACACCTTC. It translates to CASSLEGGGYTF.

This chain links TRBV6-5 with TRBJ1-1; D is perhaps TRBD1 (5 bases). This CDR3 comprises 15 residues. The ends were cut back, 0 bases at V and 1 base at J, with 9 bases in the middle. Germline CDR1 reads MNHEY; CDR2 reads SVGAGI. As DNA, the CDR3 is TGTGCCAGCAGTTACTCGGGGGGTTGGAACACTGAAGCTTTCTTT. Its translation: CASSYSGGWNTEAFF.

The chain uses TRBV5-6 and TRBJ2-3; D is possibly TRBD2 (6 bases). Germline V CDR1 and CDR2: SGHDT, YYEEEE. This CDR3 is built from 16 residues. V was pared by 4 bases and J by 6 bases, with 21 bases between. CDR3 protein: CASSPRAGRGRDTQYF. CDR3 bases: TGTGCCAGCAGCCCCCGGGCAGGTCGAGGGAGGGATACGCAGTATTTT.

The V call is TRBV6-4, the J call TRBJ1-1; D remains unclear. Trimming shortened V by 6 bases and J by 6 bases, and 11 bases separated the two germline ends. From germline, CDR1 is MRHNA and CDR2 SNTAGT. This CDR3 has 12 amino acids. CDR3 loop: CASRSRLPEAFF. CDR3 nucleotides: TGTGCCAGCAGAAGCAGGTTGCCTGAAGCTTTCTTT.